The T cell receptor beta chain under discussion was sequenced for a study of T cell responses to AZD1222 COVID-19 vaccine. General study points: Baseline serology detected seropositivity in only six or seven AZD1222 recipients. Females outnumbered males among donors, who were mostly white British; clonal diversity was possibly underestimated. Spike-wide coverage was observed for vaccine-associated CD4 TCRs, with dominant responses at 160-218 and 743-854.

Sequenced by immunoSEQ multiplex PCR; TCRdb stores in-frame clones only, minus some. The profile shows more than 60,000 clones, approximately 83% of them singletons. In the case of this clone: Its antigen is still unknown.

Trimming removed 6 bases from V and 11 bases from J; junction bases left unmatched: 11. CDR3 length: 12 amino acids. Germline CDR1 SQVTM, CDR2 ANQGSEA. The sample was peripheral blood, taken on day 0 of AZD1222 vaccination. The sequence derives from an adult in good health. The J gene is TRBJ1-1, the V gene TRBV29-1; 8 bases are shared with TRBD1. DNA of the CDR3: TGCAGCGTGGCCAGACAGGGGATCTCGGCTTTCTTT. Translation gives CSVARQGISAFF.